This paragraph reports one T cell receptor (beta chain). Its antigen is undetermined. Primers: 60 Vbeta forward and 13 Jbeta reverse. Clones were sequenced by immunoSEQ multiplex PCR, and TCRdb holds only the in-frame ones, with some missing. In the table there are more than 80,000 clones, 64% of which are singletons. This entry belongs to a study of cytomegalovirus exposure and HLA in healthy donors. Notes on the study in general: A link between a missense DCLRE1C variant and TCR beta V- and J-gene trimming emerged from a later analysis.

Likely unrecorded immune exposures existed in these nominally healthy donors. The sample consisted of PBMCs. The TCR comes from a man in his 60s in good health and CMV-seronegative.

CDR3 sequence: CATSREQFSNQPQHF. The CDR3 coding sequence is TGTGCCACCAGCAGAGAGCAGTTTAGCAATCAGCCCCAGCATTTT. The rearrangement links TRBV15 to TRBJ1-5, with D hard to call. Trimming pared 0 bases from V and 0 bases from J, leaving 6 bases between. The CDR3 extends over 15 amino acids. Germline V gene sequence: CDR1 LNHNV, CDR2 YYDKDF (reference sequence).